Listed here are 20 T cell receptor beta chains from one sample, sequenced in a study of cytomegalovirus exposure and HLA in healthy donors. The PCR used 60 Vbeta and 13 Jbeta primers. Measured with immunoSEQ multiplex PCR; TCRdb has only the in-frame clones, and not every one. The data show about 72,000 clones, 65% to 70% seen once. Sequences were obtained from PBMCs. All receptors derive from a man in his forties or fifties in good health and CMV-seropositive.

The V gene is TRBV19, the J gene TRBJ2-1; 9 nucleotides align to TRBD2. CDR1 LNHDA and CDR2 SQIVND come from the germline V gene (reference sequence). Trimming removed 4 bases from V and 3 bases from J; junction bases left unmatched: 10. The CDR3 consists of 17 residues. In nucleotides, the CDR3 is TGTGCCAGTAGTACCCCCGGCCTAGCGGGGTACTACAATGAGCAGTTCTTC. It is translated as CASSTPGLAGYYNEQFF.

The gene calls are TRBV6-1 and TRBJ1-2; the match to TRBD1 covers 7 bases. CDR1 is MNHNS and CDR2 is SASEGT in the germline V gene. The trim removed 11 bases at V and 3 bases at J, leaving 9 bases unmatched. The CDR3 totals 13 residues. The CDR3 region is CAARTGGHYGYTF. The CDR3 region has the DNA TGTGCCGCGAGGACAGGTGGGCACTATGGCTACACCTTC.

The chain is built from TRBV12-5 and TRBJ2-3; TRBD2 matches at 8 bases. The ends lost 6 bases at V and 2 bases at J; junction bases unmatched: 4. Germline V lookup: CDR1 LGHNT, CDR2 FRNRAP. This CDR3 has 14 amino acids. Written as DNA, the CDR3 is TGTGCTAGTGGGGTTAGCGGGGTCACAGATACGCAGTATTTT. It translates to CASGVSGVTDTQYF. The variable domain in full, with the rest retrieved from reference TRBV12-5 and TRBJ2-3, is DARVTQTPRHKVTEMGQEVTMRCQPILGHNTVFWYRQTMMQGLELLAYFRNRAPLDDSGMPKDRFSAEMPDATLATLKIQPSEPRDSAVYFCASGVSGVTDTQYFGPGTRLTVL.

The V call is TRBV5-6, the J call TRBJ2-7; 10 positions match TRBD1. With 4 bases clipped from V and 3 bases from J, the junction kept 7 bases outside the gene matches. The CDR3 sequence is 15 residues long. The germline V gene encodes CDR1 SGHDT and CDR2 YYEEEE. The CDR3 coding sequence is TGTGCCAGCAGCCGAGGGACAGGGGAAATCTACGAGCAGTACTTC. Translating it yields CASSRGTGEIYEQYF.

V is TRBV11-2 and J is TRBJ2-1; 9 bases fit TRBD2. Germline V gives CDR1 SGHAT, CDR2 FQNNGV. The V and J ends lost 8 bases and 5 bases, in that order; junction bases with no gene match: 13. This CDR3 is built from 16 residues. The CDR3 here is CASLIYAGGPNNEQFF. The CDR3 DNA follows: TGTGCCAGCCTGATCTACGCGGGGGGGCCCAACAATGAGCAGTTCTTC.

The chain links TRBV12-5 to TRBJ2-7, with 9 bases lining up with TRBD1. Germline assignment: CDR1 LGHNT and CDR2 FRNRAP. The CDR3 is made up of 15 amino acids. V trimming: 4 bases; J trimming: 3 bases; junction bases outside the gene matches: 7. The CDR3 nucleotides read TGTGCTAGTGGTTACAAACAGGGGGCGATCTACGAGCAGTACTTC. As protein: CASGYKQGAIYEQYF.

V and J are TRBV6-4 and TRBJ1-6; D perhaps matches TRBD1 (5 bases). Trimming pared 3 bases from V and 8 bases from J, leaving 8 bases between. CDR3 length: 13 residues. Germline V gene data show CDR1 as MRHNA and CDR2 as SNTAGT. CDR3 loop: CASSDQQDSPLHF. CDR3 sequence (DNA): TGTGCCAGCAGTGATCAACAGGATTCACCCCTCCACTTT.

This rearrangement joins TRBV7-2 to TRBJ1-3, with D tentatively TRBD1 (6 bases). Trimming shortened V by 3 bases and J by 2 bases, and 11 bases separated the two germline ends. The CDR3 is made up of 15 amino acids. Per the germline V gene, CDR1 is SGHTA and CDR2 is FQGNSA. CDR3 residues: CASSFTGFPGNTIYF. CDR3 nucleotides: TGTGCCAGCAGCTTTACAGGGTTCCCTGGAAACACCATATATTTT.

The V and J genes are TRBV5-8 and TRBJ2-3; TRBD2 might be the D (7 bases). This CDR3 spans 16 amino acids. Between the trimmed V and J ends, which lost 4 bases and 2 bases, there was a span of 17 bases. Germline CDR1 and CDR2: SGHTS and YDEGEE. The CDR3 DNA reads TGTGCCAGCAGCGGGAGGGCGGGGGCGAACACAGATACGCAGTATTTT. It translates to CASSGRAGANTDTQYF.

The chain combines TRBV5-6 with TRBJ1-2; TRBD1 matches at 8 bases. Unmatched junction bases numbered 5, after V lost 0 bases and J lost 4 bases. Germline CDR1 is SGHDT and CDR2 is YYEEEE. The CDR3 covers 15 residues. CDR3 residues: CASSLVQGASYGYTF. The CDR3 DNA reads TGTGCCAGCAGCTTGGTTCAGGGGGCGAGCTATGGCTACACCTTC.

CDR3 sequence (DNA): TGTGCCAGCAGTTTAAGGGGCCGGTGGGGCGGGGGGGACACAGATACGCAGTATTTT. Its protein is CASSLRGRWGGGDTDTQYF. The chain uses TRBV28 and TRBJ2-3; the match to TRBD2 covers 9 bases. This CDR3 contains 19 residues. J lost 2 bases, V lost 2 bases, and 14 bases had no gene match. Germline V gene lookup returns CDR1 MDHEN and CDR2 SYDVKM.

This sequence joins TRBV30 and TRBJ1-1; D unclear. The CDR3 is 13 residues long. V shed 8 bases and J shed 3 bases, with 16 bases lying between them. Germline values: CDR1 GTSNPN, CDR2 SVGIG (reference sequence). CDR3 in DNA: TGTGCCCGGACCTTTGGTGAGCACACTGAAGCTTTCTTT. Translating it yields CARTFGEHTEAFF.

This chain uses TRBV25-1 with TRBJ1-1; D is uncertain. CDR3 size: 12 residues. Germline values: CDR1 MGHDK, CDR2 SYGVNS. The germline V and J ends were trimmed by 6 bases and 1 base, with 6 bases remaining between them. CDR3 sequence: CASSERNTEAFF. The CDR3 DNA reads TGTGCCAGCAGCGAGAGGAACACTGAAGCTTTCTTT.

The chain is built from TRBV19 and TRBJ2-3; a weak D match, TRBD1 (5 bases). The CDR3 extends over 14 amino acids. Germline V gene sequence: CDR1 LNHDA, CDR2 SQIVND (reference sequence). V gave up 4 bases and J gave up 5 bases, with 13 bases separating them. The CDR3 spells CASSTWGKGDTQYF. CDR3 coding DNA: TGTGCCAGTAGTACCTGGGGCAAGGGAGATACGCAGTATTTT.

V usage is TRBV7-9 and J usage is TRBJ2-5; D is perhaps TRBD2 (6 bases). Germline V lookup: CDR1 SEHNR, CDR2 FQNEAQ (reference sequence). V was clipped by 1 base and J by 3 bases, with 9 bases between them. The CDR3 sequence is 14 residues long. This CDR3 reads CASSLVREKETQYF. Written as DNA, the CDR3 is TGTGCCAGCAGCTTAGTACGGGAGAAAGAGACCCAGTACTTC.

The J gene is TRBJ2-6, the V gene TRBV5-1, with D possibly TRBD1 on 5 matching bases. Germline V gives CDR1 SGHRS, CDR2 YFSETQ. This CDR3 contains 19 residues. V lost 0 bases to trimming and J lost 0 bases, with 16 bases between them. CDR3 amino acids: CASSLGRTLLSSGANVLTF. CDR3 DNA sequence: TGCGCCAGCAGCTTGGGACGGACACTTCTCTCCTCTGGGGCCAACGTCCTGACTTTC.

The chain is built from TRBV6-5 and TRBJ2-5; 11 positions agree with TRBD1. The better agreement between TRBJ2-7 and the DNA end casts doubt on the J call. Germline V gene data show CDR1 as MNHEY and CDR2 as SVGAGI. The CDR3 is 16 residues long. The CDR3 sequence is CASSYTSRDRGSEQYF. The CDR3 DNA is TGTGCCAGCAGTTACACGAGCCGGGACAGGGGGTCCGAGCAGTACTTC.

This clone was seen a few times. The rearrangement uses TRBV5-1 and TRBJ1-4; no reliable D call. V lost 4 bases and J 6 bases, leaving 16 bases between the germline ends. Germline V gene sequence: CDR1 SGHRS, CDR2 YFSETQ. The CDR3 has 15 amino acids. The CDR3 is CASSVQGRQHEKLFF. DNA for the CDR3: TGCGCCAGCAGCGTACAAGGGAGGCAACATGAAAAACTGTTTTTT.

The chain uses TRBV7-3 and TRBJ2-1; tentatively, D is TRBD1 (5 bases). The CDR3 covers 12 residues. Germline CDR1 is SGHTA and CDR2 is FQGTGA. Trimming cost V 2 bases and J 7 bases, with 6 bases left between them. The CDR3 DNA follows: TGTGCCAGCAGCTTAGGGGCGAATGAGCAGTTCTTC. Its translation: CASSLGANEQFF.

This clone was picked up a small number of times. The rearrangement joins TRBV7-9 to TRBJ2-3, with 16 bases matching TRBD2. Germline lookup yields CDR1 SEHNR and CDR2 FQNEAQ (reference sequence). V was pared by 3 bases and J by 1 base, with 4 bases of the junction left unmatched. The CDR3 extends over 18 amino acids. In nucleotides, the CDR3 is TGTGCCAGCAGCTTCTCAGGGACTAGCGGGGGGGGCACAGATACGCAGTATTTT. Translating it yields CASSFSGTSGGGTDTQYF.